This entry lists 27 T cell receptor beta chains sequenced from one sample in a study of T-cell reconstitution after alpha-beta-depleted transplantation in children. This sample's TCRbeta library carried unique molecular identifier barcodes. TCRdb itself ran the PCR reads through MiXCR, one entry per CDR3 protein. The table has a few hundred thousand distinct CDR3 sequences, about 17% seen once. This specimen consisted of PBMCs from the stem cell graft donor, obtained from the stem cell graft. Receptors originate from a human donor who donated a stem cell graft to a child with acute lymphoblastic leukemia.

There are a few counts of this clonotype. This chain uses TRBV5-1 with TRBJ2-3, with D tentatively TRBD1 (5 bases). The CDR3 contains 15 residues. V lost 1 base, J lost 2 bases, and 11 bases lay in between. In germline, CDR1 is SGHRS, CDR2 YFSETQ. The CDR3 bases are TGCGCCAGCAGCTTGAGGCAGGGCCCCACAGATACGCAGTATTTT. Translation: CASSLRQGPTDTQYF.

In its sample, this clonotype was seen a few times. V and J are TRBV9 and TRBJ2-1; 8 bases agree with TRBD2. The CDR3 sequence is 14 residues long. In germline, CDR1 is SGDLS, CDR2 YYNGEE. After removal of 0 bases from V and 6 bases from J, the junction contained 2 bases not matched to a gene. CDR3 residues: CASSVAGGRNEQFF. The CDR3 bases are TGTGCCAGCAGCGTAGCGGGGGGGCGCAATGAGCAGTTCTTC.

V usage is TRBV6-5 and J usage is TRBJ2-7; 9 bases fit TRBD1. The CDR3 totals 15 residues. The J segment lost 4 bases and the V segment lost 1 base, leaving 5 bases of the junction unmatched. Germline CDR1 and CDR2: MNHEY and SVGAGI. The CDR3 loop reads CASSYLGTGQYEQYF. The CDR3 nucleotides are TGTGCCAGCAGTTACTTGGGGACAGGGCAATACGAGCAGTACTTC.

This clonotype was seen only a few times. The chain is built from TRBV6-4 and TRBJ2-1; 7 bases are a match to TRBD1. With V trimmed by 4 bases and J by 4 bases, 4 bases remained unmatched. The CDR3 runs 14 residues. Germline loops: CDR1 MRHNA, CDR2 SNTAGT. CDR3 DNA: TGTGCCAGCAGTGCGGGACAGCAGTACAATGAGCAGTTCTTC. Translation gives CASSAGQQYNEQFF.

The chain links TRBV20-1 to TRBJ2-7, with 8 bases identical to TRBD2. Germline assignment: CDR1 DFQATT and CDR2 SNEGSKA (reference sequence). The CDR3 consists of 16 residues. Trimming cost V 6 bases and J 1 base; bases outside gene matches: 14. The CDR3 region has the DNA TGCAGTGCAACGGGGCTAGCGGGCCGGCCTTCCTACGAGCAGTACTTC. Protein: CSATGLAGRPSYEQYF.

The table lists this clonotype with a few counts. This chain links TRBV6-1 with TRBJ2-7, with D perhaps TRBD1 (6 bases). The CDR3 sequence is 14 residues long. Trimming cost V 5 bases and J 7 bases, with 18 bases left between them. Germline V gene sequence: CDR1 MNHNS, CDR2 SASEGT. The CDR3 is CASSPLDRIPEQYF. DNA of the CDR3: TGTGCCAGCAGTCCACTAGACAGGATCCCTGAGCAGTACTTC.

For the CDR3, the DNA is TGTGCCAGCAGCCACGCCCCGAATGAGCAGTTCTTC. Its protein product is CASSHAPNEQFF. The genes are TRBV3-1 and TRBJ2-1; D unclear. The germline gives CDR1 LGHDT, CDR2 YNNKEL (reference sequence). V gave up 3 bases and J gave up 7 bases, with 7 bases separating them. The CDR3 is made up of 12 amino acids.

V usage is TRBV12-3 or TRBV12-4 and J usage is TRBJ2-3; 8 bases agree with TRBD2. This CDR3 spans 14 amino acids. Trimming at V came to 7 bases and at J to 0 bases, leaving 3 bases not matched to a gene. The CDR3, as DNA: TGTGCCAGCATCTTAGCGGGAAGCACAGATACGCAGTATTTT. Translating gives CASILAGSTDTQYF.

This clonotype is labeled as medium-sized. This chain uses TRBV25-1 with TRBJ2-2; no firm D call. The germline V and J ends were trimmed by 5 bases and 6 bases, with 10 bases remaining between them. In germline, CDR1 is MGHDK, CDR2 SYGVNS. This CDR3 comprises 13 residues. The DNA for the CDR3 is TGTGCCAGCAGTACGGAAAGTCCCGGGGAGCTGTTTTTT. It translates to CASSTESPGELFF.

The gene calls are TRBV7-2 and TRBJ2-5; D unclear. V dropped 2 bases and J dropped 5 bases, with 6 bases sitting between them. Germline CDR1 SGHTA, CDR2 FQGNSA. CDR3 length: 12 amino acids. The CDR3 loop reads CASSLLSETQYF. DNA of the CDR3: TGTGCCAGCAGCTTACTGAGCGAGACCCAGTACTTC.

Here the CDR3 DNA reads TGTGCCAGCAGTTTCGGACAGGCGTCAAGTCAGCCCCAGCATTTT. Protein product: CASSFGQASSQPQHF. The J gene is TRBJ1-5, the V gene TRBV13; 7 bases are shared with TRBD1. CDR1 PRHDT and CDR2 FYEKMQ come from the germline V gene (reference sequence). The CDR3 is 15 residues long. V was clipped by 6 bases and J by 6 bases; unmatched bases: 11.

In this sample, this clonotype turned up a few times. The chain has TRBV7-9 and TRBJ2-5; 13 nucleotides align to TRBD2. CDR1 SEHNR and CDR2 FQNEAQ come from the germline V gene (reference sequence). V trimming: 5 bases; J trimming: 2 bases; junction bases outside the gene matches: 8. This CDR3 contains 17 residues. Here the CDR3 reads CASSERTSGRNQETQYF. The CDR3 region has the DNA TGTGCCAGCAGCGAAAGGACTAGCGGGAGAAATCAAGAGACCCAGTACTTC. Filled out from reference TRBV7-9 and TRBJ2-5, the complete variable domain reads DTGVSQNPRHKITKRGQNVTFRCDPISEHNRLYWYRQTLGQGPEFLTYFQNEAQLEKSRLLSDRFSAERPKGSFSTLEIQRTEQGDSAMYLCASSERTSGRNQETQYFGPGTRLLVL.

A few counts support this clonotype. The chain joins TRBV20-1 to TRBJ2-7; D is uncertain. This CDR3 region has 14 residues. Germline V lookup: CDR1 DFQATT, CDR2 SNEGSKA (reference sequence). V was trimmed by 0 bases and J by 4 bases, leaving 13 bases between them. The CDR3 is CSARDLGLIYEQYF. DNA of the CDR3: TGCAGTGCTAGAGATCTTGGCTTAATATACGAGCAGTACTTC.

This clonotype was seen more than once but under ten times. The rearrangement uses TRBV5-6 and TRBJ2-3, with 7 bases aligning to TRBD2. The germline gives CDR1 SGHDT, CDR2 YYEEEE. The CDR3 has 16 residues. Germline trimming cut 4 bases from V and 6 bases from J; bases unmatched to any gene: 14. This chain's CDR3 is CASSITTSETSDTQYF. CDR3 bases: TGTGCCAGCAGCATAACAACTAGCGAAACGTCCGATACGCAGTATTTT.

In this sample, this clonotype turned up a few times. The genes are TRBV12-3 or TRBV12-4 and TRBJ2-5; D remains ambiguous. V gave up 5 bases and J gave up 4 bases, with 14 bases separating them. This CDR3 has 14 residues. The CDR3 coding sequence is TGTGCCAGCAGTCCCCCCCGTGTGGGAGAGACCCAGTACTTC. This sequence encodes CASSPPRVGETQYF.

V is TRBV6-5 and J is TRBJ2-7, with D possibly matching TRBD1 (7 bases). CDR1 MNHEY and CDR2 SVGAGI come from the germline V gene. The V and J ends lost 0 bases and 3 bases respectively, with 12 bases between them. This CDR3 contains 15 residues. CDR3 DNA sequence: TGTGCCAGCAGTTACTCGGGGGGACAGATCTACGAGCAGTACTTC. Its protein is CASSYSGGQIYEQYF.

The chain carries TRBV19 and TRBJ2-1; 8 bases agree with TRBD2. Trimming took 5 bases from V and 0 from J; bases not matched to a gene: 6. CDR1 and CDR2 from the germline V gene are LNHDA and SQIVND (reference sequence). CDR3 length: 16 amino acids. Here the CDR3 reads CASSPVAGLSYNEQFF. The CDR3 DNA sequence: TGTGCCAGTAGTCCAGTAGCGGGACTCTCCTACAATGAGCAGTTCTTC.

The chain couples TRBV5-5 to TRBJ2-5, with 14 bases matching TRBD2. The junction had 10 bases not matched to a gene; V was cut back by 5 bases and J by 7 bases. The CDR3 sequence is 16 residues long. Per germline, CDR1 SGHKS and CDR2 YYEKEE (reference sequence). The CDR3 DNA reads TGTGCCAGCAGGACACCGGGACTAGCGGGAGAGGGGACCCAGTACTTC. Translating it yields CASRTPGLAGEGTQYF.

This chain connects TRBV12-3 or TRBV12-4 to TRBJ2-1, with D uncertain. The CDR3 extends over 11 amino acids. Deletions cut 8 bases from V and 9 bases from J, with 11 bases between. The CDR3 is CASRKLSEQFF. The CDR3 nucleotides read TGTGCCAGCCGAAAGCTATCTGAGCAGTTCTTC.

This clonotype was counted a few times. V usage is TRBV5-1 and J usage is TRBJ1-1; TRBD1 matches at 7 bases. The V segment lost 2 bases and the J segment 2 bases; nucleotides outside the gene matches: 9. This CDR3 contains 16 residues. Germline-derived CDR1 and CDR2 are SGHRS and YFSETQ. In DNA, the CDR3 is TGCGCCAGCAGCTTAGGGTTCGGACAGGTCAACACTGAAGCTTTCTTT. Translation: CASSLGFGQVNTEAFF.

V and J are TRBV5-1 and TRBJ2-3; the D call may be TRBD1 or TRBD2 (6 bases each). Germline V gene sequence: CDR1 SGHRS, CDR2 YFSETQ. V was clipped by 0 bases and J by 6 bases, with 8 bases between them. There are 13 residues in the CDR3. This chain's CDR3 is CASSLEGGDTQYF. CDR3 DNA: TGCGCCAGCAGCTTGGAAGGGGGGGATACGCAGTATTTT. Supplemented by reference TRBV5-1 and TRBJ2-3, the full variable domain reads KAGVTQTPRYLIKTRGQQVTLSCSPISGHRSVSWYQQTPGQGLQFLFEYFSETQRNKGNFPGRFSGRQFSNSRSEMNVSTLELGDSALYLCASSLEGGDTQYFGPGTRLTVL.

This clonotype has more than one count but fewer than ten. The CDR3 bases are TGCGCCAGCAGCCAAGGGGACTTGGGGGGGCCCTCTGGGGCCAACGTCCTGACTTTC. Its protein product is CASSQGDLGGPSGANVLTF. The chain recombines TRBV4-1 with TRBJ2-6; a possible D gene is TRBD2 (7 bases). This CDR3 contains 19 residues. Germline lookup yields CDR1 MGHRA and CDR2 YSYEKL. V lost 1 base to trimming and J lost 0 bases, with 16 bases between them.

The chain has TRBV2 and TRBJ2-1, with D possibly being TRBD1 (6 bases). Per the germline V gene, CDR1 is SNHLY and CDR2 is FYNNEI. Trimming pared 6 bases from V and 4 bases from J, leaving 19 bases between. The CDR3 sequence is 16 residues long. For the CDR3, the DNA is TGTGCCAGCAGCGATATCTGGGGGCGACCATACAATGAGCAGTTCTTC. This gives the protein CASSDIWGRPYNEQFF. Full variable domain (remainder filled in from reference TRBV2 and TRBJ2-1): EPEVTQTPSHQVTQMGQEVILRCVPISNHLYFYWYRQILGQKVEFLVSFYNNEISEKSEIFDDQFSVERPDGSNFTLKIRSTKLEDSAMYFCASSDIWGRPYNEQFFGPGTRLTVL.

This clonotype turned up a few times. J is TRBJ1-5 and V is TRBV2; a weak D match, TRBD1 (5 bases). V shed 4 bases and J shed 7 bases, with 8 bases lying between them. Looked up from germline, CDR1 is SNHLY and CDR2 is FYNNEI. The CDR3 consists of 12 residues. CDR3 bases: TGTGCCAGCAGTGTGGGGGTGCAGCCCCAGCATTTT. Protein product: CASSVGVQPQHF. The full variable domain, with the rest looked up from reference TRBV2 and TRBJ1-5, is EPEVTQTPSHQVTQMGQEVILRCVPISNHLYFYWYRQILGQKVEFLVSFYNNEISEKSEIFDDQFSVERPDGSNFTLKIRSTKLEDSAMYFCASSVGVQPQHFGDGTRLSIL.

This clonotype came up many times. The J gene is TRBJ2-7, the V gene TRBV5-6; D is unclear. V was trimmed by 1 base and J by 2 bases, leaving 7 bases between them. Germline values: CDR1 SGHDT, CDR2 YYEEEE. This CDR3 has 13 residues. The CDR3 is CASSLYETYEQYF. CDR3 DNA: TGTGCCAGCAGCTTGTACGAAACCTACGAGCAGTACTTC.

This clonotype was seen a few times. V and J are TRBV20-1 and TRBJ2-2; D call uncertain. This CDR3 contains 14 residues. Trimming removed 6 bases at V and 4 bases at J, with 15 bases between. Germline assignment: CDR1 DFQATT and CDR2 SNEGSKA (reference sequence). This chain's CDR3 is CSARKSDGTGELFF. The CDR3 nucleotides read TGCAGTGCACGGAAGTCGGACGGCACCGGGGAGCTGTTTTTT.

The chain uses TRBV5-1 and TRBJ1-5; tentatively, D is TRBD1 (5 bases). Germline V gene lookup returns CDR1 SGHRS and CDR2 YFSETQ. This CDR3 has 14 amino acids. With 1 base removed from V and 6 bases from J, the gap between germline ends came to 11 bases. CDR3 DNA sequence: TGCGCCAGCAGCTTGCATAGGGGCGGTCAGCCCCAGCATTTT. It encodes CASSLHRGGQPQHF.